The clone carrying this T cell receptor beta chain was recorded a few times. One entry per CDR3 protein, called by TCRdb with MiXCR from the 5' RACE reads. The table includes 350,000 to 400,000 distinct CDR3 sequences, roughly an eighth detected once. The sample comes from a study of T-cell memory formation after mild COVID-19. Germline CDR1 is MNHEY and CDR2 is SMNVEV (reference sequence). Trimming stripped 6 bases from V and 0 bases from J, with 15 bases between. There are 16 residues in the CDR3. Sequencing was carried out using PBMCs or a T cell subset sorted from them (not recorded which). The sequence was collected from a man aged 18 to 30 who had mild COVID-19 (a few samples of this study predate the infection). Cell type and time point are not known. The J gene is TRBJ1-5, the V gene TRBV27; the D gene is possibly TRBD1 (6 bases). This chain's CDR3 is CASRSGGTYSNQPQHF. In nucleotides, the CDR3 is TGTGCCAGCAGGAGCGGGGGCACATATAGCAATCAGCCCCAGCATTTT.